This T cell receptor (beta chain) was recorded in a study of identical twins' blood T cells (dated by TCRdb to about 2013). Regarding the complete study: Approximately 51 million Illumina reads were obtained across around 12 libraries, comprising six alpha-chain and six beta-chain libraries. TCR alpha and beta chain repertoires of three pairs of monozygous twins were compared using next-generation sequencing to assess genetic influence on repertoire formation.

Six healthy women forming three monozygous twin pairs were used as donors. Each of the three twin pairs had been raised together, and the twins in each pair were thought likely to have encountered the same infectious agents and vaccines. TCR cDNA libraries were prepared from RNA that had been isolated from peripheral blood mononuclear cells. Remarks on this clonotype: Its antigen target is currently unknown. No much larger clonotype is one base removed from it; base qualities were not supplied.

Library prep was done by 5' RACE. Instrument on record: Illumina Genome Analyzer IIx. RNA-based TCR cDNA libraries were prepared by a previously described protocol with several modifications. Sample-specific barcodes were introduced on both ends of each TCR cDNA library during cDNA synthesis and amplification to prevent cross-contamination. From the authors' description of their analysis: Each individual had between about 95,000 and nearly 550,000 identified clonotypes, and each library contained about 2 to 3.6 million CDR3-containing reads. After reads with improper barcode index combinations were thrown out, a cloneset for each library was built using the MiTCR software. During the assembly of CDR3 clonotypes by MiTCR, low-quality reads were filtered or rescued and PCR and sequencing errors were corrected. Artificial out-of-frame clonotypes were removed by being mapped to in-frame sequences, with one indel in the CDR3 allowed. Similarity of V and J gene usage between donors was measured as Jensen-Shannon divergence divided by mean entropy. Using fastp at Q25 and MiXCR, TCRdb reprocessed the public reads and kept productive beta chains. Rows with a matching CDR3 protein are joined into one entry that keeps the most common DNA and genes. The V and J calls and clone size come from TCRdb's table, not from the authors' own analysis. For this sample there are fewer than 450,000 distinct CDR3 sequences; roughly 27% appear just once. The ten largest clonotypes hold roughly 6.1% of the sample.

According to the germline V gene (reference sequence), CDR1 reads MNHEY and CDR2 reads SMNVEV. The CDR3 contains 16 residues, cysteine and phenylalanine counted. The CDR3 DNA has 48 bases and is translated from base 1. Trimming accounts for 5 bases at V and 5 bases at J, while the number of junction bases matched to no gene is 11. Points the paper makes about the study in general: V gene usage, even among non-selected out-of-frame TCRbeta clonotypes, was reported to be markedly more similar within twin pairs than between unrelated donors. How many CDR3 clonotypes two donors shared depended mainly on the product of their cloneset sizes, and the twins did not clearly stray from this trend. Because the twins were raised together, environmental influences could not be ruled out as an explanation for the similarity between twins. Looking at the most abundant TCRbeta clonotypes, every donor had more CDR3 sequences in common with her twin than with unrelated donors. Independent studies were stated to be required to validate the proposed role of the TCRalpha J segment in MHC recognition during thymic selection.

Sequencing was done on a sample of PBMCs. The receptor was isolated from a woman aged 18-49 years in good health. The chain was built from TRBV27 and TRBJ2-2; 7 nucleotides in the junction match TRBD2. The CDR3: CASSRLPGGRTGELFF. DNA sequence: TGTGCCAGCAGTCGCTTGCCGGGGGGTAGAACCGGGGAGCTGTTTTTT.